This T cell receptor (beta chain) originates from a study of T cell responses to AZD1222 COVID-19 vaccine. The CDR3 runs 13 residues. V lost 3 bases and J lost 5, with 8 bases in between. In germline, CDR1 is SGHRS, CDR2 YFSETQ. Sequencing was performed with immunoSEQ multiplex PCR; in TCRdb, only in-frame clones are kept and a portion is missing. The sample carries around 81,000 clones, approximately 89% recorded once. This clone came up a few times. The specimen was peripheral blood, collected 28 days after the second AZD1222 dose. The rearrangement links TRBV5-1 to TRBJ1-4; D is perhaps TRBD1 (6 bases). This receptor was taken from an adult who received the AZD1222 COVID-19 vaccine. The CDR3 region has the DNA TGCGCCAGCAGCTCGGGACAAAATGAAAAACTGTTTTTT. It encodes CASSSGQNEKLFF.